This TCR beta chain stems from a study of T cell responses to AZD1222 COVID-19 vaccine. Clones were read by immunoSEQ multiplex PCR, and TCRdb kept only the in-frame ones, dropping some. The table has 86,000 or so clones, just over 90% seen once. Germline values: CDR1 SGHRS, CDR2 YFSETQ. CDR3 length equals 13 residues. V dropped 3 bases and J dropped 4 bases, with 10 bases sitting between them. The clonotype was recovered from an adult who received the AZD1222 COVID-19 vaccine. The genes are TRBV5-1 and TRBJ1-2; D remains ambiguous. Sequencing used peripheral blood, obtained 28 days after the second AZD1222 dose. The DNA of the CDR3 is TGCGCCAGCAGCTACGAGGGTGGCTATGGCTACACCTTC. It codes for CASSYEGGYGYTF.